The 11 T cell receptor beta chains given below trace back to one sample, sequenced in a study of a mutant IDH1 vaccine in newly diagnosed glioma. Documented time point: baseline, week 1 (first vaccination visit). Treatment denoted: pre-vaccination baseline after standard-of-care therapy. The assay was immunoSEQ multiplex PCR, and TCRdb's table has in-frame clones only and misses some. The table records fewer than 100,000 clones, 70% to 90% of them present only once. The specimen comprised PBMCs, sampled from a glioma patient treated with radiotherapy, temozolomide or both. The receptors here all came from a woman in her fifties or sixties with glioma.

This clone was counted only a few times. The genes are TRBV13 and TRBJ1-1; D unclear. The CDR3 sequence is 14 residues long. V was trimmed by 1 base and J by 11 bases, leaving 17 bases between them. The germline V gene has CDR1 PRHDT and CDR2 FYEKMQ (reference sequence). CDR3 loop: CASSLERGLAGAFF. For the CDR3, the DNA is TGTGCCAGCAGCTTAGAGCGGGGTTTGGCTGGGGCTTTCTTT.

The V gene is TRBV5-1, the J gene TRBJ2-3; D possibly matches TRBD1 or TRBD2 (5 bases each). Germline V CDR1 and CDR2: SGHRS, YFSETQ. Trimming left V 0 bases short and J 3 bases short, with 11 bases between. CDR3 length: 15 amino acids. For the CDR3, the DNA is TGCGCCAGCAGCTTGGGAGGGACGTTTACAGATACGCAGTATTTT. Protein product: CASSLGGTFTDTQYF.

This rearrangement joins TRBV19 to TRBJ2-2; possibly TRBD2 for D (6 bases). Looked up from germline, CDR1 is LNHDA and CDR2 is SQIVND (reference sequence). There are 14 residues in the CDR3. V was shortened by 6 bases and J by 4 bases, with 12 bases between the two germline ends. CDR3 residues: CASRMRGSTGELFF. The CDR3 DNA sequence: TGTGCCAGTAGAATGCGGGGAAGCACCGGGGAGCTGTTTTTT.

J is TRBJ2-1 and V is TRBV5-4; possibly TRBD2 for D (6 bases). Trimming took off 9 bases at V and 1 base at J, with 17 bases between the two ends. This CDR3 region has 15 residues. Germline lookup yields CDR1 SGHNT and CDR2 YYREEE (reference sequence). This CDR3 reads CATGGSVYSYNEQFF. The CDR3 DNA reads TGTGCCACCGGAGGGTCAGTCTATTCCTACAATGAGCAGTTCTTC.

V is TRBV28 and J is TRBJ2-1, with TRBD2 matching 7 bases. The CDR3 length is 15 residues. The trim removed 3 bases at V and 0 bases at J, leaving 2 bases unmatched. The germline gives CDR1 MDHEN, CDR2 SYDVKM. CDR3 coding DNA: TGTGCCAGCAGTTTGCGCGGGAGCTCCTACAATGAGCAGTTCTTC. Translating gives CASSLRGSSYNEQFF.

V usage is TRBV11-1 and J usage is TRBJ2-7; 9 nucleotides line up with TRBD2. Per the germline V gene, CDR1 is SGHAT and CDR2 is FQDESV (reference sequence). Losses at the gene ends were 1 base for V and 4 bases for J; bases not matched to a gene: 5. The CDR3 totals 15 residues. CDR3 coding DNA: TGTGCCAGCAGCTTAGTAACCAGCGGGAGGTACGAGCAGTACTTC. It yields the protein CASSLVTSGRYEQYF. Full variable domain (outside the CDR3, taken from reference TRBV11-1 and TRBJ2-7): EAEVAQSPRYKITEKSQAVAFWCDPISGHATLYWYRQILGQGPELLVQFQDESVVDDSQLPKDRFSAERLKGVDSTLKIQPAELGDSAMYLCASSLVTSGRYEQYFGPGTRLTVT.

This chain joins TRBV10-3 and TRBJ2-1; D is unresolved. CDR1 and CDR2 (germline): ENHRY, SYGVKD. The CDR3 loop spans 11 amino acids. The V and J ends lost 6 bases and 9 bases respectively, with 9 bases between them. CDR3 protein: CAIRDPGEQFF. In DNA form, the CDR3 reads TGTGCCATCAGAGACCCGGGTGAGCAGTTCTTC.

The chain has TRBV10-3 and TRBJ2-5, with 10 bases fitting TRBD2. The germline CDR1 and CDR2 sequences are ENHRY and SYGVKD. The CDR3 runs to 15 residues. J was trimmed by 6 bases and V by 6 bases; bases with no gene match: 10. CDR3 protein: CAIRAAGGPEKTQYF. For the CDR3, the DNA is TGTGCCATCAGGGCAGCGGGAGGGCCGGAAAAGACCCAGTACTTC.

The rearrangement joins TRBV7-8 to TRBJ2-3; 8 nucleotides match TRBD2. CDR3 size: 17 residues. Germline V lookup: CDR1 SGHVS, CDR2 FQNEAQ. With V trimmed by 3 bases and J by 4 bases, 12 bases remained unmatched. The CDR3, as DNA: TGTGCCAGCAGCTTCCAGAACAGCGGGAGTAGGGCAGATACGCAGTATTTT. Its protein product is CASSFQNSGSRADTQYF.

The chain combines TRBV5-1 with TRBJ2-3; 8 bases fit TRBD1. CDR1 is SGHRS and CDR2 is YFSETQ in the germline V gene. Germline trimming cut 3 bases from V and 6 bases from J; bases unmatched to any gene: 6. CDR3 length: 14 amino acids. The CDR3 nucleotides are TGCGCCAGCAGCTATCCGACAGGGGAGGATACGCAGTATTTT. It codes for CASSYPTGEDTQYF.

The V call is TRBV9, the J call TRBJ2-5; the D gene is possibly TRBD1 (5 bases). Trimming cost V 7 bases and J 5 bases, with 15 bases left between them. The CDR3 spans 13 residues. Germline V lookup: CDR1 SGDLS, CDR2 YYNGEE. The DNA for the CDR3 is TGTGCCAGCGGTAGGGGTCTTCCGGAGACCCAGTACTTC. Protein product: CASGRGLPETQYF.